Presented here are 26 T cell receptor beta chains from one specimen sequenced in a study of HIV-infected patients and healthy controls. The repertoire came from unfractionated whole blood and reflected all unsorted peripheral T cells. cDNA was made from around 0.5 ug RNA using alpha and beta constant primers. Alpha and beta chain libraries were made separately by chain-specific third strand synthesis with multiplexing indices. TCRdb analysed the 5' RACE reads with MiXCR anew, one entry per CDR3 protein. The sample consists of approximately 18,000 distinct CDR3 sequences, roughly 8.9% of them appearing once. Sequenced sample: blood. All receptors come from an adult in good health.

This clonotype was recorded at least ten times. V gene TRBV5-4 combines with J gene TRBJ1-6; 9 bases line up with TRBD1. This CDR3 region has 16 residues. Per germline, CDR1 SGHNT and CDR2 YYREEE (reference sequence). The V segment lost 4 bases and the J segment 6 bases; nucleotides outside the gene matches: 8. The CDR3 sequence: CASSHLRDRANSPLHF. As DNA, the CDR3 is TGTGCCAGCAGCCACCTCCGGGACAGGGCTAATTCACCCCTCCACTTT.

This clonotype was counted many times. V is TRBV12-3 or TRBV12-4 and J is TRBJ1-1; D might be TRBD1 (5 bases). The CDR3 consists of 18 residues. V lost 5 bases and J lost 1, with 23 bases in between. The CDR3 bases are TGTGCCAGCAGTGCACGGGGTCTATTTAGCGGGGGGAACACTGAAGCTTTCTTT. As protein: CASSARGLFSGGNTEAFF.

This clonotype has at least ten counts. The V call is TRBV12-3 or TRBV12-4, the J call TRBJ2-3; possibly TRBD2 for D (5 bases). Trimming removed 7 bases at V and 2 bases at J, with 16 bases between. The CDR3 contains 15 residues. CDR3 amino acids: CASNNFQDSTDTQYF. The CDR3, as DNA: TGTGCCAGCAACAACTTCCAGGACTCCACAGATACGCAGTATTTT.

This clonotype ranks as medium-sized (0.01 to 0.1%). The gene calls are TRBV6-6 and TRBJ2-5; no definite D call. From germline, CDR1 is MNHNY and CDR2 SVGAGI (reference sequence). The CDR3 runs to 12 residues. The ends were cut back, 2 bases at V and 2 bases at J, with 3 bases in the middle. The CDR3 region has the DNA TGTGCCAGCAGTTACCGTCAAGAGACCCAGTACTTC. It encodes CASSYRQETQYF.

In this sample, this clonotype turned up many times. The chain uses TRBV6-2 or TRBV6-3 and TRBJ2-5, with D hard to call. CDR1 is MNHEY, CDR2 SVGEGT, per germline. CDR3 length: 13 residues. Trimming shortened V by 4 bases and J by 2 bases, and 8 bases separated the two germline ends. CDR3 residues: CASSSRNQETQYF. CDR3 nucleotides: TGTGCCAGCAGTTCCAGGAATCAAGAGACCCAGTACTTC.

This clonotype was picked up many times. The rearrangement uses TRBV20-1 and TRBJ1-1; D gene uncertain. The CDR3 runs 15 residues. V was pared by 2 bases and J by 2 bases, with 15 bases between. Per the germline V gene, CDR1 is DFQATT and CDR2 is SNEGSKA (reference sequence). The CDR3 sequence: CSARIATRPNTEAFF. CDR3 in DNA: TGCAGTGCTAGAATTGCTACACGTCCCAACACTGAAGCTTTCTTT.

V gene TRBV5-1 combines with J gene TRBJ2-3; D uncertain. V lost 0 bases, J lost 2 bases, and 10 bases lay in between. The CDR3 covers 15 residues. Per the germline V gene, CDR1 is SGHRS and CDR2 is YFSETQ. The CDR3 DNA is TGCGCCAGCAGCTTGGCCTCCAGGTTCACAGATACGCAGTATTTT. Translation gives CASSLASRFTDTQYF.

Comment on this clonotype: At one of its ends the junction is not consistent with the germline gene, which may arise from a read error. CDR3 in DNA: TGCGCCAGCAGCCTAAGCGGAGAACTTAGCAGAGATACGCAGTATTTT. Translation gives CASSLSGELSRDTQYF. This chain links TRBV5-1 with TRBJ2-3; a weak D match, TRBD2 (5 bases). The length of the CDR3 is 16 residues. The germline V gene encodes CDR1 SGHRS and CDR2 YFSETQ.

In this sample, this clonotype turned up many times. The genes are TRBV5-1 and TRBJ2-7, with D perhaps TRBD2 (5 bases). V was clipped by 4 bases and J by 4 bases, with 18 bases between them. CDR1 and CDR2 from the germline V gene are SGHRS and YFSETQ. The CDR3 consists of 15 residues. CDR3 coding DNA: TGCGCCAGCAGCGACCACGCCACGAGAGGGTACGAGCAGTACTTC. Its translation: CASSDHATRGYEQYF.

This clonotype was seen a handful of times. Here the CDR3 reads CASSPRDRWAEAFF. The CDR3 DNA reads TGTGCCAGCAGCCCCCGGGACAGGTGGGCTGAAGCTTTCTTT. The chain couples TRBV11-1 to TRBJ1-1, with TRBD1 identical over 8 bases. Germline values: CDR1 SGHAT, CDR2 FQDESV (reference sequence). Trimming cost V 5 bases and J 6 bases; bases outside gene matches: 8. This CDR3 comprises 14 residues.

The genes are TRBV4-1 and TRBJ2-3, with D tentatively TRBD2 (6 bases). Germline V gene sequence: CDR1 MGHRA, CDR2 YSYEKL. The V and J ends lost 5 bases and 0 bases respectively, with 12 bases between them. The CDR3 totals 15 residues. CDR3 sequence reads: CASSWDSPSTDTQYF. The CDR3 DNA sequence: TGCGCCAGCAGCTGGGACTCTCCTAGCACAGATACGCAGTATTTT.

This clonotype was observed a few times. CDR3 amino acids: CASSLDRVDGYTF. CDR3 in DNA: TGTGCCAGCAGCTTAGACAGGGTCGATGGCTACACCTTC. The chain combines TRBV7-2 with TRBJ1-2; D might be TRBD1 (6 bases). Trimming cost V 1 base and J 6 bases, with 9 bases left between them. The CDR3 length is 13 residues. Germline CDR1 is SGHTA and CDR2 is FQGNSA. The entire variable domain, with the rest obtained from reference TRBV7-2 and TRBJ1-2, is as follows: GAGVSQSPSNKVTEKGKDVELRCDPISGHTALYWYRQSLGQGLEFLIYFQGNSAPDKSGLPSDRFSAERTGGSVSTLTIQRTQQEDSAVYLCASSLDRVDGYTFGSGTRLTVV.

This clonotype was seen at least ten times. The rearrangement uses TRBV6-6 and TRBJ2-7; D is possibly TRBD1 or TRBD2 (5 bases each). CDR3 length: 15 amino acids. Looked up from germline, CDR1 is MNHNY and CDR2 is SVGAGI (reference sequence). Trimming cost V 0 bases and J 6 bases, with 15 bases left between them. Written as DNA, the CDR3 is TGTGCCAGCAGTTACTCGGGACCCCTTGGCCCCGAGCAGTACTTC. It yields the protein CASSYSGPLGPEQYF.

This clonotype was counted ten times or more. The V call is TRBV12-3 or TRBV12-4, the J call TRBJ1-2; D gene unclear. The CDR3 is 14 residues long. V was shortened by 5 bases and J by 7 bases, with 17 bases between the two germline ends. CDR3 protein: CASSTTPGSGGYTF. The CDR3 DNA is TGTGCCAGCAGTACGACGCCGGGAAGTGGTGGCTACACCTTC.

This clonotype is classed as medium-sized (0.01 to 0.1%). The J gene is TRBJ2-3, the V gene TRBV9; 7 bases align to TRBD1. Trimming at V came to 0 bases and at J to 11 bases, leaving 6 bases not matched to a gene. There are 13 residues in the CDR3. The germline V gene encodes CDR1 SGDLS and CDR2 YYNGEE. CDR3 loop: CASSVAGQEKQYF. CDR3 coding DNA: TGTGCCAGCAGCGTAGCTGGACAGGAAAAGCAGTATTTT.

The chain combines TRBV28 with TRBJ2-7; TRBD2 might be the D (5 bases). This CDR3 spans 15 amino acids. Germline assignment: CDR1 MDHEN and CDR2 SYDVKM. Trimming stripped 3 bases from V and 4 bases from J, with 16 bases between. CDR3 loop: CASSFPRGLTYEQYF. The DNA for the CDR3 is TGTGCCAGCAGTTTTCCCCGGGGTCTAACTTACGAGCAGTACTTC.

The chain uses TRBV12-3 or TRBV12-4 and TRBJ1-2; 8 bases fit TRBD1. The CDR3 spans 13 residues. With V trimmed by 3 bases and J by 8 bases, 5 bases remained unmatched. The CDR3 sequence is CASSFRDRPGYTF. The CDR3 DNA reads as TGTGCCAGCAGTTTCCGGGACAGGCCGGGCTACACCTTC.

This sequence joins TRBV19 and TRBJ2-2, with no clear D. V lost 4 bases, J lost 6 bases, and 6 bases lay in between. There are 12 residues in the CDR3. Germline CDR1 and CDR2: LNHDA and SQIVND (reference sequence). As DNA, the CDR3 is TGTGCCAGTAGTAACGTCGCCGGGGAGCTGTTTTTT. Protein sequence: CASSNVAGELFF.

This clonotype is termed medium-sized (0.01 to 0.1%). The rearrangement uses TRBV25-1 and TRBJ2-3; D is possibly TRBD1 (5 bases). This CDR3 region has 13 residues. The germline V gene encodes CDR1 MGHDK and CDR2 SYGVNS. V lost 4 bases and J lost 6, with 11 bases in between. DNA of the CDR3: TGTGCCAGCAGTGTGCAGGGTTCGGATACGCAGTATTTT. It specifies CASSVQGSDTQYF.

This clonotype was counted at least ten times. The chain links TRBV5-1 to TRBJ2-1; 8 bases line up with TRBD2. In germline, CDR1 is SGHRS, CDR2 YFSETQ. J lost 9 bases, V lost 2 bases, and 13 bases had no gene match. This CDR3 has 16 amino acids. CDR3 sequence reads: CASSLDSSGRGSEQFF. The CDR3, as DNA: TGCGCCAGCAGCTTAGATTCTAGCGGGCGCGGCAGTGAGCAGTTCTTC.

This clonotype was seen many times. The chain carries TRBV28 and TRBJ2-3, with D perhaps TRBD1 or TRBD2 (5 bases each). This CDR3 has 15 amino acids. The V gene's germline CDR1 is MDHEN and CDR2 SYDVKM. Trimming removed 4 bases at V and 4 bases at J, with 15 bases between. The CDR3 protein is CASSWGGQGPDTQYF. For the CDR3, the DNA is TGTGCCAGCAGTTGGGGCGGGCAGGGCCCAGATACGCAGTATTTT.

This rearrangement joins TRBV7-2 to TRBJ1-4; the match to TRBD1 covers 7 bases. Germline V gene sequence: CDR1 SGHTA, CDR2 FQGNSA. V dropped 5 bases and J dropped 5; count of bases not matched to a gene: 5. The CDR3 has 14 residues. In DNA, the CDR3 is TGTGCCAGCAGCCTACAGGGGTTGAATGAAAAACTGTTTTTT. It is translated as CASSLQGLNEKLFF.

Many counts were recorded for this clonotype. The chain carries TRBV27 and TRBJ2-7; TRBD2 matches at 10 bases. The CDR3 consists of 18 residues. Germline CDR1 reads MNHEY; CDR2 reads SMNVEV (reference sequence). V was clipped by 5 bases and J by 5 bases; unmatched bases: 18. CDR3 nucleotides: TGTGCCAGCAGTCCGCCTCTGACAACTAGCGGGATTGGCCACGAGCAGTACTTC. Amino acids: CASSPPLTTSGIGHEQYF.

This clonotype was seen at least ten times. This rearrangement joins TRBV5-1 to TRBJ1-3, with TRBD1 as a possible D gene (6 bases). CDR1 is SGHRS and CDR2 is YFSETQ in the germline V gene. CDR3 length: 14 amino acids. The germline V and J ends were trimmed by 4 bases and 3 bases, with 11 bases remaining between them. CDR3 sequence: CASSPRTDGNTIYF. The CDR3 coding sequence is TGCGCCAGCAGCCCACGGACAGATGGAAACACCATATATTTT.

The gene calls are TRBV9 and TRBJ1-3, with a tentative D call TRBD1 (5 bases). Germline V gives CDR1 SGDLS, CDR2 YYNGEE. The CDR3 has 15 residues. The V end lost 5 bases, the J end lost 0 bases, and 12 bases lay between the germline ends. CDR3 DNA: TGTGCCAGCAGTGCCGGGACGCACTCTGGAAACACCATATATTTT. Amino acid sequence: CASSAGTHSGNTIYF.

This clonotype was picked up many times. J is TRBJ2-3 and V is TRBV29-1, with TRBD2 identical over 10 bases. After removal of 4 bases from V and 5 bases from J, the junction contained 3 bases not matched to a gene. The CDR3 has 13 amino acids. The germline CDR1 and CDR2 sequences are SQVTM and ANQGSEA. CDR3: CSVGAGGGDTQYF. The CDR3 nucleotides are TGCAGCGTTGGAGCGGGGGGGGGAGATACGCAGTATTTT.